This T cell receptor beta chain was identified during a study of blood T cell repertoires in COVID-19. For the study at large: Some COVID-19 samples were acute and others convalescent; all came from the United States, Italy and Spain. T cells, B-cell-depleted T cells, or PBMCs supplied cDNA or gDNA.

CDR3 length: 15 residues. In the original processing: Amplification of reference gene primers was used by the study to estimate nucleated cell counts. Produced via immunoSEQ multiplex PCR; TCRdb's table is partial and in-frame only. Clone size and V and J calls were adopted from that table, with D and trimming inferred from the DNA. This sample has fewer than 350,000 clones, with roughly 86% found just once. Sequencing was done on a sample of peripheral blood. The rearrangement joins TRBV21-1 to TRBJ1-1; TRBD1 is taken as the D call from the table, unchecked against the DNA. TRBV21-1 is classified as a pseudogene. The clonotype was recovered from a woman in her 30s who had recovered from COVID-19. The CDR3 here is CASSKDDRGGTEAFF. CDR3 sequence (DNA): TGTGCCAGCAGCAAAGATGACAGGGGAGGAACTGAAGCTTTCTTT.